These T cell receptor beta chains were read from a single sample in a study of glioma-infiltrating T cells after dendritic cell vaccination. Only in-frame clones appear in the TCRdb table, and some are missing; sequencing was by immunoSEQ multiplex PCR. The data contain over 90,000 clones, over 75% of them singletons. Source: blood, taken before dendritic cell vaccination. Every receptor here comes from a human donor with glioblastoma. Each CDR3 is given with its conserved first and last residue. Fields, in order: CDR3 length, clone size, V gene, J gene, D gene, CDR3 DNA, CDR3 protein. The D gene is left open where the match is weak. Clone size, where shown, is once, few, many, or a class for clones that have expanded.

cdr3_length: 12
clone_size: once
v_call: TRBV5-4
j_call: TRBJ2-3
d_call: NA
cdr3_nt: TGTGCCAGCAGCTTGGGAGGGGATACGCAGTATTTT
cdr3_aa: CASSLGGDTQYF

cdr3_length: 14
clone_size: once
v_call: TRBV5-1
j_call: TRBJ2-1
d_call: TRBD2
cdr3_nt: TGCGCCAGCAGCTCCAGCGGGGGGGGCAATGAGCAGTTCTTC
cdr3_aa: CASSSSGGGNEQFF

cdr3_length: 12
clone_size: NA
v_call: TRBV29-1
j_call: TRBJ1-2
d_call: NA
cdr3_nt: TGCAGCGTTTCTACCAACTACTATGGCTACACCTTC
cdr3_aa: CSVSTNYYGYTF

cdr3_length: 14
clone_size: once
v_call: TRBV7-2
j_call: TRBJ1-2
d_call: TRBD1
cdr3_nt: TGTGCCAGCAGCTTCAGGGGGCAAAGCTATGGCTACACCTTC
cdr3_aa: CASSFRGQSYGYTF

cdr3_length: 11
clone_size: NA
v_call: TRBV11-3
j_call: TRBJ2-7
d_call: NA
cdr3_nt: TGTGCCAGCAGCTTACGGGGGGAGCAGTACTTC
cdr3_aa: CASSLRGEQYF

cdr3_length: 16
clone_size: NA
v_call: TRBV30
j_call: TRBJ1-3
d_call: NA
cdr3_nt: TGTGCCTGGAGTGGCCTACAGGCTATCTCTGGAAACACCATATATTTT
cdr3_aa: CAWSGLQAISGNTIYF

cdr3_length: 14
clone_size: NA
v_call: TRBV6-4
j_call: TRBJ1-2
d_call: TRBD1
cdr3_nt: TGTGCCAGCAGTGCCTCGACAGGGATGGGAGGCTACACCTTC
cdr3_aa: CASSASTGMGGYTF

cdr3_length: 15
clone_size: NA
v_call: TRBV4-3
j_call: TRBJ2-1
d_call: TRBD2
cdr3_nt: TGCGCCAGCAGCCAAGAAAGACTAGCGAACAATGAGCAGTTCTTC
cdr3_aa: CASSQERLANNEQFF

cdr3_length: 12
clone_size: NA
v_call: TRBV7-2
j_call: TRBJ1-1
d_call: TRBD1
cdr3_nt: TGTGCCAGCAGCCTCGACAGGGGTGAAGCTTTCTTT
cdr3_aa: CASSLDRGEAFF

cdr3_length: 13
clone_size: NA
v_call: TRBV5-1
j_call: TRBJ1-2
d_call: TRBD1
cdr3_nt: TGCGCCAGCTCCGGACAGGGGAACTATGGCTACACCTTC
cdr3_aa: CASSGQGNYGYTF

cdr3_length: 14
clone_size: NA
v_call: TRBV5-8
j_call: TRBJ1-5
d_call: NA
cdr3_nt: TGTGCCAGCAGCTTACGGGGGAGCAATCAGCCCCAGCATTTT
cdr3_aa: CASSLRGSNQPQHF

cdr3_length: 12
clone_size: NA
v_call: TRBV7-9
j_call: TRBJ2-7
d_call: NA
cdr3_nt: TGTGCCAGCAGCTGGGGGCAATACGAGCAGTACTTC
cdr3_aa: CASSWGQYEQYF

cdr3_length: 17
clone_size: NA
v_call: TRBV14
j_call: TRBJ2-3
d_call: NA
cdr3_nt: TGTGCCAGCAGCCAAGGTCAAAGGGGCTCGATCACAGATACGCAGTATTTT
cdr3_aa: CASSQGQRGSITDTQYF

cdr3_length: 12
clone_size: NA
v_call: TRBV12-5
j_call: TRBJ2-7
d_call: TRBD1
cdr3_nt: TGTGCTAGTGGTAGAGACAGGGGGCCCCCGTACTTC
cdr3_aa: CASGRDRGPPYF

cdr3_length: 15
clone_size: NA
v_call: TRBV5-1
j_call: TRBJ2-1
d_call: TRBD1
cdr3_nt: TGCGCCAGCAGCGTGACAGGGCCTGCCTACAATGAGCAGTTCTTC
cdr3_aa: CASSVTGPAYNEQFF

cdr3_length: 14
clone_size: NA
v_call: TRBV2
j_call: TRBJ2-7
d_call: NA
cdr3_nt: TGTGCCAGCAGCCCCCTACAGGGTGACTACGAGCAGTACTTC
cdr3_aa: CASSPLQGDYEQYF

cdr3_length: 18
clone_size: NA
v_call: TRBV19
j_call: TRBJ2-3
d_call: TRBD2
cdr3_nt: TGTGCCAGTAGTATCGGTAGCGGGGTGATTTCTAGCACAGATACGCAGTATTTT
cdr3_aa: CASSIGSGVISSTDTQYF

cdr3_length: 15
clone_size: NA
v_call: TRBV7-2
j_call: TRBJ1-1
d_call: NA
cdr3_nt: TGTGCCAGCACCCCCACATCGGGGTACAACACTGAAGCTTTCTTT
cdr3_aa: CASTPTSGYNTEAFF

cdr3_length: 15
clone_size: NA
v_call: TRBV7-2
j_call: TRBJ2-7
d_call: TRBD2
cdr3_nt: TGTGCCAGCAAAACCCAAAGCGGGAGCGGAAGCGAGCAGTACTTC
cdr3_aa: CASKTQSGSGSEQYF

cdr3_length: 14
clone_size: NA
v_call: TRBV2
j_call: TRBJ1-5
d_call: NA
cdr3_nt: TGTGCCAGCAGAGCCGGGACATCAAATCAGCCCCAGCATTTT
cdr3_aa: CASRAGTSNQPQHF

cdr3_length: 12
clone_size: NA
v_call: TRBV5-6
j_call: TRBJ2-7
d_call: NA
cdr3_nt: TGTGCCAGCAGCTTTAACAGATACGAGCAGTACTTC
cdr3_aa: CASSFNRYEQYF

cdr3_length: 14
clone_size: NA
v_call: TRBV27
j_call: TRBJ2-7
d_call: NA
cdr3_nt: TGTGCCAGCAGTTTATCTGTAGGCGGGGCGGAGCAGTACTTC
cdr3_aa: CASSLSVGGAEQYF

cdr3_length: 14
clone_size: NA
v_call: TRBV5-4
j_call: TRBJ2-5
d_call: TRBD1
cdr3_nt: TGTGCCAGCAGCACCGGGACAGTCCAAGAGACCCAGTACTTC
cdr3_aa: CASSTGTVQETQYF

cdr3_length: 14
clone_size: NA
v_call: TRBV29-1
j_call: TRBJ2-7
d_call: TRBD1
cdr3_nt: TGCAGCGTTGAACGGCCGGGACAGGGCTACGAGCAGTACTTC
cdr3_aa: CSVERPGQGYEQYF

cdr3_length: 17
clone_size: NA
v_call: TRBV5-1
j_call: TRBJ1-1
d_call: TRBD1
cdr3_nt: TGCGCCAGCAGCTTGGAAACACCACAGGGGATGAACACTGAAGCTTTCTTT
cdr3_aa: CASSLETPQGMNTEAFF

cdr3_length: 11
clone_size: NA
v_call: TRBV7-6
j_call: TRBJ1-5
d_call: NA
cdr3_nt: TGTGCCAGCGGGGGCGGACAGCCCCAGCATTTT
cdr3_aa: CASGGGQPQHF

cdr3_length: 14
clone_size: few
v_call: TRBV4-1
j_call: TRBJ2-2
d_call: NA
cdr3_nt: TGCGCCAGCAGCCAGGGCCTGCGGGCCGGGGAGCTGTTTTTT
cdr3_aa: CASSQGLRAGELFF

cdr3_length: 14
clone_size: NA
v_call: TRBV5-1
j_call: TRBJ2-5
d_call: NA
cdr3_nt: TGCGCCAGCAGCTTGTTCGGGGGTGCAGAGACCCAGTACTTC
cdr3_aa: CASSLFGGAETQYF

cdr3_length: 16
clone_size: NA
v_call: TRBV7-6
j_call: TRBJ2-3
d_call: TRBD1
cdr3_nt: TGTGCCAGCAGCCCGCGACAGGGGGTTGATGCAGATACGCAGTATTTT
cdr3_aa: CASSPRQGVDADTQYF